One TCR beta chain is described in this entry. Its antigen is not identified. This sample was included in a study of cytomegalovirus exposure and HLA in healthy donors. Findings and caveats of the study: The study found most TCR sequences rare, yet found some public TCRs in many donors.

TCRdb's table, derived via immunoSEQ multiplex PCR, lists solely in-frame clones and lacks some. The repertoire consists of 300,000 or so clones, with roughly 88% occurring once and the leading ten covering approximately 0.9%. Sequenced material: PBMCs. This receptor was obtained from a man under 40 in good health and CMV-seronegative.

CDR3: CASSQDREGKLFF. CDR3 bases: TGTGCCAGCTCACAGGACAGGGAAGGAAAACTGTTTTTT. This chain uses TRBV18 with TRBJ1-4; the match to TRBD1 covers 8 bases. With V trimmed by 4 bases and J by 10 bases, 5 bases remained unmatched. This CDR3 comprises 13 residues. Germline V lookup: CDR1 KGHSH, CDR2 LQKENI.